This T cell receptor beta chain emerged from a study of blood T cell repertoires in COVID-19. In the study overall: From the United States, Italy and Spain came samples of acute and convalescent COVID-19. The analysed material was cDNA or gDNA that came from T cells, B-cell-depleted T cells, or PBMCs.

Methods used by the authors: Counts of nucleated cells, estimated from reference gene primer amplification, were obtained. Profiling relied on immunoSEQ multiplex PCR, and the TCRdb table lists in-frame clones only, not all of them. V and J calls and clone size are copied from that table; D and trimming were computed from the DNA. The sample includes 80,000 to 95,000 clones, approximately 85% seen only once; the top ten take around 11%. After removal of 0 bases from V and 5 bases from J, the junction contained 2 bases not matched to a gene. The length of the CDR3 is 15 residues. Germline V CDR1 and CDR2: SGDLS, YYNGEE.

This TCR derives from a human donor in a cohort sampled during active COVID-19. Sequencing was done on a sample of peripheral blood. This chain connects TRBV9 to TRBJ2-2; TRBD2 matches 9 bases. Here the CDR3 reads CASSVGLAGTGELFF. The CDR3 nucleotides are TGTGCCAGCAGCGTAGGTCTAGCGGGGACCGGGGAGCTGTTTTTT.